This TCR beta chain stems from a study of beta chain features in type 1 diabetes. The study's findings and limits: Here, the possible influence of HLA type (on TCRB rearrangement) remained unresolved.

The investigators reverse transcribed all of the isolated RNA, so they sequenced expressed TCRB transcripts. Method: immunoSEQ multiplex PCR; TCRdb's copy keeps in-frame clones and lacks some. The data contain about 900,000 clones, roughly 15% of them singletons. This clone was picked up a small number of times. Its target is unknown. The CDR3 spans 15 residues. The germline CDR1 and CDR2 sequences are MNHNS and SASEGT. Trimming stripped 8 bases from V and 0 bases from J, with 16 bases between. What was sequenced was naive CD4+ T cells from blood. The TCR originated in a woman aged 18-29 years in good health. This sequence joins TRBV6-1 and TRBJ2-5; D not certain. CDR3 amino acids: CASFTRRRNQETQYF. The CDR3 nucleotides are TGTGCCAGCTTCACTCGCAGGCGGAACCAAGAGACCCAGTACTTC.